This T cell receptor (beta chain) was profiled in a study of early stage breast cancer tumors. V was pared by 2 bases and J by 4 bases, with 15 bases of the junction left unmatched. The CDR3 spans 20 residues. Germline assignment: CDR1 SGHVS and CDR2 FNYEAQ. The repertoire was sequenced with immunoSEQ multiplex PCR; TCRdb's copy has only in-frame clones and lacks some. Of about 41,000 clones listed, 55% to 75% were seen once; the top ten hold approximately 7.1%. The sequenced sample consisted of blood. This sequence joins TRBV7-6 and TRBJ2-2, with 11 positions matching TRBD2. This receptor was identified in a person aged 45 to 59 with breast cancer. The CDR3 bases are TGTGCCAGCAGCTTATACCCCCCCTCTAGCGGGGGGACCATCACCGGGGAGCTGTTTTTT. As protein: CASSLYPPSSGGTITGELFF.